Below are 18 T cell receptor beta chains sequenced from a single sample in a study of Graves' ophthalmopathy and Graves' hyperthyroidism. Transcripts of RNA were the source for amplifying TCR beta CDR3 regions. An initial RT-PCR round employing HTBI primers preceded a second-round multiplex PCR. TCRdb called the multiplex PCR reads again in MiXCR, with one record for every CDR3 protein. The sample has under 800,000 distinct CDR3 sequences; 22% are singletons. The sample taken for sequencing was peripheral blood. Source of these receptors: a young woman with stable Graves' hyperthyroidism. Some clones in this sample may be carry-over from other donors' samples.

The chain is built from TRBV24-1 and TRBJ1-5; D gene ambiguous. V was shortened by 6 bases and J by 7 bases, with 9 bases between the two germline ends. The CDR3 sequence is 12 residues long. The germline V gene has CDR1 KGHDR and CDR2 SFDVKD. This chain's CDR3 is CATSRGGQPQHF. The CDR3 DNA is TGTGCCACCAGTCGTGGTGGCCAGCCCCAGCATTTT.

The chain recombines TRBV24-1 with TRBJ1-5; no firm D call. The CDR3 has 17 residues. V dropped 3 bases and J dropped 5 bases, with 19 bases sitting between them. CDR1 is KGHDR and CDR2 is SFDVKD in the germline V gene. The CDR3: CATSDTRTSETHQPQHF. The CDR3 DNA follows: TGTGCCACCAGTGATACCCGGACCTCCGAGACCCATCAGCCCCAGCATTTT.

The sample holds many counts of this clonotype. The V gene is TRBV14, the J gene TRBJ1-6; tentatively, D is TRBD1 (5 bases). V gave up 5 bases and J gave up 1 base, with 15 bases separating them. The CDR3 has 17 residues. In germline, CDR1 is SGHDN, CDR2 FVKESK. The CDR3 bases are TGTGCCAGCAGCGCGTATTTCCAGGGTTCCTATAATTCACCCCTCCACTTT. It codes for CASSAYFQGSYNSPLHF.

The chain employs TRBV6-1 and TRBJ1-1; D is undetermined. CDR1 is MNHNS and CDR2 is SASEGT in the germline V gene. The CDR3 totals 15 residues. Trimming removed 4 bases from V and 11 bases from J, with 23 bases in between. CDR3 amino acids: CASSAVPNSGQQAFF. The DNA for the CDR3 is TGTGCCAGCAGTGCCGTACCAAATTCCGGGCAACAGGCTTTCTTT.

This clonotype was counted at least ten times. The rearrangement joins TRBV12-3 or TRBV12-4 to TRBJ2-4; D is unresolved. Trimming stripped 5 bases from V and 0 bases from J, with 14 bases between. There are 16 residues in the CDR3. The CDR3 DNA follows: TGTGCCAGCAGTGAACGGGCGGAAATAGCCAAAAACATTCAGTACTTC. It specifies CASSERAEIAKNIQYF.

This clonotype was picked up many times. J is TRBJ1-1 and V is TRBV6-2 or TRBV6-3; D perhaps matches TRBD1 (5 bases). The CDR3 has 15 amino acids. The V gene's germline CDR1 is MNHEY and CDR2 SVGEGT. V was shortened by 0 bases and J by 6 bases, with 14 bases between the two germline ends. The CDR3 DNA reads as TGTGCCAGCAGTTACTCGGAGAGTGGGGGGGCTGAAGCTTTCTTT. Amino acids: CASSYSESGGAEAFF.

The chain recombines TRBV24-1 with TRBJ2-2, with D perhaps TRBD2 (5 bases). The germline gives CDR1 KGHDR, CDR2 SFDVKD. V was cut by 5 bases and J by 6 bases, with 15 bases left in between. CDR3 size: 15 residues. Written as DNA, the CDR3 is TGTGCCACCAGTGGTAGGCAGGAGGTCGCCGGGGAGCTGTTTTTT. It encodes CATSGRQEVAGELFF.

At least ten counts were recorded for this clonotype. This chain connects TRBV7-2 to TRBJ2-7; the D is unclear. Germline lookup yields CDR1 SGHTA and CDR2 FQGNSA. V was trimmed by 1 base and J by 0 bases, leaving 4 bases between them. This CDR3 is 13 amino acids long. The CDR3 here is CASSLDGSYEQYF. The CDR3 DNA sequence: TGTGCCAGCAGCTTAGACGGCTCCTACGAGCAGTACTTC.

Note on this clonotype: Its ends do not fully match the called genes, so a read error is possible. V is TRBV12-3 or TRBV12-4 and J is TRBJ1-5, with TRBD1 as a possible D gene (5 bases). The CDR3 runs 15 residues. The CDR3 region has the DNA TGTGCCATCAGTCCGCACGACAGCCCCAATCAGCCCCAGCATTTT. It specifies CAISPHDSPNQPQHF.

Ten or more counts support this clonotype. The chain couples TRBV10-1 to TRBJ2-5; 10 bases are shared with TRBD2. Germline-derived CDR1 and CDR2 are WNHNN and SYGVQD (reference sequence). The CDR3 runs to 13 residues. The trim removed 3 bases at V and 6 bases at J, leaving 1 base unmatched. Here the CDR3 reads CASSEAGGKTQYF. The CDR3 DNA sequence: TGCGCCAGCAGTGAAGCGGGAGGGAAGACCCAGTACTTC.

Ten or more counts support this clonotype. The rearrangement joins TRBV7-8 to TRBJ2-7; unclear D gene. The CDR3 is 15 residues long. The ends were cut back, 2 bases at V and 4 bases at J, with 15 bases in the middle. Germline loops: CDR1 SGHVS, CDR2 FQNEAQ. The CDR3 loop reads CASSLSWASPYEQYF. In DNA, the CDR3 is TGTGCCAGCAGCTTAAGCTGGGCCAGTCCATACGAGCAGTACTTC. The full variable domain, its missing parts supplied by reference TRBV7-8 and TRBJ2-7, is GAGVSQSPRYKVAKRGQDVALRCDPISGHVSLFWYQQALGQGPEFLTYFQNEAQLDKSGLPSDRFFAERPEGSVSTLKIQRTQQEDSAVYLCASSLSWASPYEQYFGPGTRLTVT.

This clonotype occurred many times. This rearrangement joins TRBV6-5 to TRBJ1-5; no clear D. The CDR3 is 14 amino acids. From germline, CDR1 is MNHEY and CDR2 SVGAGI. The V and J ends lost 4 bases and 2 bases respectively, with 9 bases between them. The CDR3 sequence: CASSSQERNQPQHF. The CDR3 DNA follows: TGTGCCAGCAGTTCTCAGGAGCGCAATCAGCCCCAGCATTTT.

This clonotype showed up many times. The chain carries TRBV4-2 and TRBJ1-4; tentatively, D is TRBD1 (5 bases). The CDR3 has 15 amino acids. CDR1 and CDR2 from the germline V gene are LGHNA and YNFKEQ. The V and J ends lost 0 bases and 7 bases respectively, with 12 bases between them. The CDR3 sequence: CASSQDLGLREKLFF. The CDR3 DNA reads as TGTGCCAGCAGCCAAGATTTGGGGCTCCGTGAAAAACTGTTTTTT.

The chain uses TRBV4-2 and TRBJ1-6; possibly TRBD1 for D (5 bases). The germline V gene has CDR1 LGHNA and CDR2 YNFKEQ. V lost 1 base and J lost 7, with 11 bases in between. The CDR3 length is 15 residues. The CDR3 DNA follows: TGTGCCAGCAGCCAAGCCGGGACGATCAATTCACCCCTCCACTTT. It specifies CASSQAGTINSPLHF.

The rearrangement links TRBV30 to TRBJ1-6; no definite D call. The CDR3 covers 17 residues. CDR1 and CDR2 from the germline V gene are GTSNPN and SVGIG (reference sequence). V lost 0 bases, J lost 5 bases, and 17 bases lay in between. The DNA for the CDR3 is TGTGCCTGGAGTGTCCAGGTCGAGTTATGGAATAATTCACCCCTCCACTTT. It yields the protein CAWSVQVELWNNSPLHF.

The sample holds many counts of this clonotype. The V and J genes are TRBV6-1 and TRBJ1-2, with 9 bases that match TRBD1. The CDR3 is 14 residues long. The V gene end was trimmed by 4 bases and the J gene end by 4 bases; junction bases not matched to a gene: 4. Germline V lookup: CDR1 MNHNS, CDR2 SASEGT. The DNA for the CDR3 is TGTGCCAGCAGTGGACGGGACAGGGTCTATGGCTACACCTTC. This sequence encodes CASSGRDRVYGYTF.

This clonotype was found a few times. The rearrangement joins TRBV3-1 to TRBJ2-7, with 9 nucleotides matching TRBD1. Looked up from germline, CDR1 is LGHDT and CDR2 is YNNKEL (reference sequence). There are 14 residues in the CDR3. J lost 5 bases, V lost 6 bases, and 8 bases had no gene match. This CDR3 is CASSRRDRADEQYF. The CDR3 nucleotides read TGTGCCAGCAGTCGCCGGGACAGGGCCGACGAGCAGTACTTC.

The chain recombines TRBV9 with TRBJ2-6; a weak D match, TRBD2 (6 bases). Per germline, CDR1 SGDLS and CDR2 YYNGEE. The CDR3 runs 17 residues. Trimming stripped 0 bases from V and 0 bases from J, with 10 bases between. The CDR3 loop reads CASSVGEASSGANVLTF. The CDR3 DNA sequence: TGTGCCAGCAGCGTAGGGGAGGCGAGCTCTGGGGCCAACGTCCTGACTTTC.